This T cell receptor beta chain originates from a study of T-cell memory formation after mild COVID-19. TCR alpha and TCR beta cDNA libraries carrying sample barcodes and UMIs came from 5'RACE with constant-segment primers. A single record per CDR3 protein comes from TCRdb applying MiXCR to the 5' RACE reads. Found here are over 150,000 distinct CDR3 sequences, 10% to 15% of them singletons; the top ten hold 3% to 4%. This clonotype appeared a few times. V was cut by 4 bases and J by 7 bases, with 15 bases left in between. Germline CDR1 SGHRS, CDR2 YFSETQ. CDR3 size: 13 residues. Sequenced material: PBMCs or a T cell subset sorted from them (not recorded which). The chain joins TRBV5-1 to TRBJ2-7; D is possibly TRBD2 (7 bases). The TCR sequence derives from a young man who had mild COVID-19 (a few samples of this study predate the infection). Cell type and time point are not known. Here the CDR3 DNA reads TGCGCCAGCAGCCCGGCGGGGGCTGGAGAGCAGTACGTC. It encodes CASSPAGAGEQYV.